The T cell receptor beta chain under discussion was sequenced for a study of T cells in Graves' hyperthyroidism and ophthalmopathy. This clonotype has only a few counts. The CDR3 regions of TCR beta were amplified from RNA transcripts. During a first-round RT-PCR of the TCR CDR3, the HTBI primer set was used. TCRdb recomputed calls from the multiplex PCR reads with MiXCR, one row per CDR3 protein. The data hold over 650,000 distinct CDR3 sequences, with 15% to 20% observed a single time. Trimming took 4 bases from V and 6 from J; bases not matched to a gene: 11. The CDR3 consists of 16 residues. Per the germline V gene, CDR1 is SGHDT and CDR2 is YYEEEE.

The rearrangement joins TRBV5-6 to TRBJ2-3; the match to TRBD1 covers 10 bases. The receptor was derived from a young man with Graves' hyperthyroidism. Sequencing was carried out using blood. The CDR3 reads CASSPSPGQGSDTQYF. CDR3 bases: TGTGCCAGCAGCCCCTCCCCGGGACAGGGGTCCGATACGCAGTATTTT.